The source of this TCR beta chain is a study of T cell repertoires in cytomegalovirus infection. Background on the study: Indicated by public TCR beta signatures were CMV infection and matching HLA type.

Each CDR3 protein gets one entry after TCRdb re-called the reads with MiXCR. The profile shows about 360,000 distinct CDR3 sequences, around a sixth of them singletons. The receptor was derived from a human donor in good health (CMV status not recorded). Some clones in this sample may be carry-over from other donors' samples. Sequencing was carried out using PBMCs.

CDR3: CATSRGGLAVGGKNIQYF. The CDR3 DNA sequence: TGTGCCACCAGCAGAGGCGGACTAGCGGTCGGGGGTAAAAACATTCAGTACTTC. V and J are TRBV15 and TRBJ2-4; the match to TRBD2 covers 10 bases. Germline lookup yields CDR1 LNHNV and CDR2 YYDKDF (reference sequence). This CDR3 has 18 amino acids. Trimming cost V 1 base and J 4 bases; bases outside gene matches: 10.